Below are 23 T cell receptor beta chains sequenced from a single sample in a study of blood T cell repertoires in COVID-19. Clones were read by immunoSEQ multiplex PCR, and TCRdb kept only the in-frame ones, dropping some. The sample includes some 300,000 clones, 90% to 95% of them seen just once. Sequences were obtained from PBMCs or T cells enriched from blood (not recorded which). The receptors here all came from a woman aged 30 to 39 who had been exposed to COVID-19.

The CDR3 protein is CASSERRGGTYNEQFF. The CDR3 DNA follows: TGTGCCAGCAGTGAACGTCGCGGGGGGACCTACAATGAGCAGTTCTTC. The rearrangement joins TRBV6-1 to TRBJ2-1; 8 positions match TRBD2. The CDR3 sequence is 16 residues long. The V and J ends lost 2 bases and 2 bases, in that order; junction bases with no gene match: 5. Germline CDR1 is MNHNS and CDR2 is SASEGT.

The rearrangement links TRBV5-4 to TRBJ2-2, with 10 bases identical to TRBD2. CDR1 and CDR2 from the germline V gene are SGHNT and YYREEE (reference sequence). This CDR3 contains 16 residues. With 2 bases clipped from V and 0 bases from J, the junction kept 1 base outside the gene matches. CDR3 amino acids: CASSFLAGANTGELFF. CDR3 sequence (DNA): TGTGCCAGCAGCTTCCTAGCGGGGGCGAACACCGGGGAGCTGTTTTTT.

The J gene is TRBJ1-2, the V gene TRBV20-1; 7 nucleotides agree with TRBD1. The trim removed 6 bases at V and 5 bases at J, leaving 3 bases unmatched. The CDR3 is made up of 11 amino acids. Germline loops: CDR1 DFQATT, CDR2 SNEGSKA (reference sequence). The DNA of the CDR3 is TGCAGTGCGAGACAGGGTTATGGCTACACCTTC. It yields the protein CSARQGYGYTF.

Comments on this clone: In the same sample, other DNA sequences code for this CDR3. Written as DNA, the CDR3 is TGTGCCAGTAGCCCATTCTCTGGAAACACCATATATTTT. Its protein product is CASSPFSGNTIYF. The V call is TRBV19, the J call TRBJ1-3; D uncertain. Germline CDR1 LNHDA, CDR2 SQIVND (reference sequence). CDR3 size: 13 residues. V gave up 6 bases and J gave up 0 bases, with 6 bases separating them.

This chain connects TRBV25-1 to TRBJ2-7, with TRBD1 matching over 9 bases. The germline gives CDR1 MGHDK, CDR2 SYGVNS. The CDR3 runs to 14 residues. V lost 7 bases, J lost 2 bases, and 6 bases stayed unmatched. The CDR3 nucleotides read TGTGCCAGCATAGGGACAGGGAGGCCCTACGAGCAGTACTTC. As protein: CASIGTGRPYEQYF.

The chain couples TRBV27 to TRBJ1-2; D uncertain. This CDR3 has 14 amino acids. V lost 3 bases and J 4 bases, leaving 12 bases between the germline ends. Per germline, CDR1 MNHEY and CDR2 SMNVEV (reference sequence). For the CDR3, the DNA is TGTGCCAGCAGTTTGAGGCGGGAGATCTATGGCTACACCTTC. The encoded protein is CASSLRREIYGYTF.

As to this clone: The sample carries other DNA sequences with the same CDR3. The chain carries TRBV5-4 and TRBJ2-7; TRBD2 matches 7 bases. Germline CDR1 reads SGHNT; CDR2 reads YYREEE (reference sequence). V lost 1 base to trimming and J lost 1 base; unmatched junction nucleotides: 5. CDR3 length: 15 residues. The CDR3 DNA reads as TGTGCCAGCAGCTTGAGAGGCGGGGGTTCCTACGAGCAGTACTTC. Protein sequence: CASSLRGGGSYEQYF.

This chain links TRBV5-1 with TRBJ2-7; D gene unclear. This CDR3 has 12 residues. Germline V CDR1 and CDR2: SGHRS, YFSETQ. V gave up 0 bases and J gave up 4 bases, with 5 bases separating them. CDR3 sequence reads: CASSLDRYEQYF. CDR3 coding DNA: TGCGCCAGCAGCTTGGACAGATACGAGCAGTACTTC.

The CDR3 reads CASSVDSSLSYNSPLHF. In DNA, the CDR3 is TGTGCCAGCAGCGTAGATAGCAGTCTCTCCTATAATTCACCCCTCCACTTT. The V and J genes are TRBV9 and TRBJ1-6; D is unclear. CDR3 length: 17 amino acids. The V gene's germline CDR1 is SGDLS and CDR2 YYNGEE. Trimming removed 0 bases at V and 0 bases at J, with 10 bases between.

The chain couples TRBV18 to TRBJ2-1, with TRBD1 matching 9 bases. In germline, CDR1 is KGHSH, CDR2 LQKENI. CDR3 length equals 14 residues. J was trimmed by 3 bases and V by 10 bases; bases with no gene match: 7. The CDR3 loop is CATQGQGDYNEQFF. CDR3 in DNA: TGTGCCACCCAGGGACAGGGCGACTACAATGAGCAGTTCTTC.

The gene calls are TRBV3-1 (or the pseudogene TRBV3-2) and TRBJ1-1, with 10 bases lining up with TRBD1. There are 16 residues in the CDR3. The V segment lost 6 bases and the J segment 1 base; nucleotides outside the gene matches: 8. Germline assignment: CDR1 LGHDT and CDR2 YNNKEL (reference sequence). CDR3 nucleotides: TGTGCCAGCAGACAGGGACAGGGGAAGGGGAACACTGAAGCTTTCTTT. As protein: CASRQGQGKGNTEAFF.

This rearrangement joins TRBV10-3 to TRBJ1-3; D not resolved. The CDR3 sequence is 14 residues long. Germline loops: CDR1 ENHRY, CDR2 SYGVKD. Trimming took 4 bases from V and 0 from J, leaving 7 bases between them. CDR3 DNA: TGTGCCATCAGTGTTGTGTACTCTGGAAACACCATATATTTT. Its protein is CAISVVYSGNTIYF.

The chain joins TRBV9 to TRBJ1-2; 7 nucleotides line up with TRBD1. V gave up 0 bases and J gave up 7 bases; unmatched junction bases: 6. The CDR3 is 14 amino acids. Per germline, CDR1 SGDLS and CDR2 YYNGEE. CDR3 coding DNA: TGTGCCAGCAGCGTAGGAGGACAGGCTATTGGCTACACCTTC. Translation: CASSVGGQAIGYTF.

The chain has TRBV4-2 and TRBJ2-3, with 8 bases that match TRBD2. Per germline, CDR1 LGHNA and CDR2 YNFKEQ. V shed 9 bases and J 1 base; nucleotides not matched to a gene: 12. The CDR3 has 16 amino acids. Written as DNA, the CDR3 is TGTGCCAGTCAGCTCATGGCGGGGGGACGCACAGATACGCAGTATTTT. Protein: CASQLMAGGRTDTQYF.

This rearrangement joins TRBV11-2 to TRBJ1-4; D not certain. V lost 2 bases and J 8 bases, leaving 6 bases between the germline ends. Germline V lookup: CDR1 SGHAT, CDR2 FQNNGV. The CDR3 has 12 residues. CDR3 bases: TGTGCCAGCAGCTTACTAGGCGAAAAACTGTTTTTT. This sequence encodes CASSLLGEKLFF.

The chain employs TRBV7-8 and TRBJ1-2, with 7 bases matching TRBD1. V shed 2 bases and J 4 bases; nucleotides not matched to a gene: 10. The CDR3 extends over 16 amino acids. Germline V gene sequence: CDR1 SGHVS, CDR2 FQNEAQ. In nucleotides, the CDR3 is TGTGCCAGCAGCTTAATCGACAGGGCTGTAGGCTATGGCTACACCTTC. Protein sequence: CASSLIDRAVGYGYTF.

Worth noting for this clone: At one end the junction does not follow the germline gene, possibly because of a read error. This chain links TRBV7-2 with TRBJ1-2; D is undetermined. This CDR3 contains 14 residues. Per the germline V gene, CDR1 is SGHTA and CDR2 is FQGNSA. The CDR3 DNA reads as TGTGCCAGCCGCTTCGTCCCAGACACTTATGGCTACACCTTC. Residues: CASRFVPDTYGYTF.

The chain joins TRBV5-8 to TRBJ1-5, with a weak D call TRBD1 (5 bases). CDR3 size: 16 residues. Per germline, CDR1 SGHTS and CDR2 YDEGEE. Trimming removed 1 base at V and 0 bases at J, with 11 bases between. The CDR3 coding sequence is TGTGCCAGCAGCTTGCAGGGATTCTATAGCAATCAGCCCCAGCATTTT. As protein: CASSLQGFYSNQPQHF.

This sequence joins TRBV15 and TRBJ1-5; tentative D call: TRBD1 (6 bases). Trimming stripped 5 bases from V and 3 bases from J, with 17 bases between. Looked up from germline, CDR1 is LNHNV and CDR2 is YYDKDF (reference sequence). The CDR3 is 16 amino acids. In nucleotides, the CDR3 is TGTGCCACCAGCGCTCGATTGGACAGACCCAATCAGCCCCAGCATTTT. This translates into CATSARLDRPNQPQHF.

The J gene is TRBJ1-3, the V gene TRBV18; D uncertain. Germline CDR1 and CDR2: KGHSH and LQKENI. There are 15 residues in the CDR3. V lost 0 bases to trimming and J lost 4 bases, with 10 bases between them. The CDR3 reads CASSPPRVSGNTIYF. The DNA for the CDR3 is TGTGCCAGCTCACCACCACGGGTATCCGGAAACACCATATATTTT.

Written as DNA, the CDR3 is TGTGCCATCAGTGAGTCGTGGGACAGGGGAACCGGGGAGCTGTTTTTT. It translates to CAISESWDRGTGELFF. The V and J genes are TRBV10-3 and TRBJ2-2, with 10 bases matching TRBD1. This CDR3 has 16 residues. V shed 0 bases and J 5 bases; nucleotides not matched to a gene: 3. Per germline, CDR1 ENHRY and CDR2 SYGVKD.

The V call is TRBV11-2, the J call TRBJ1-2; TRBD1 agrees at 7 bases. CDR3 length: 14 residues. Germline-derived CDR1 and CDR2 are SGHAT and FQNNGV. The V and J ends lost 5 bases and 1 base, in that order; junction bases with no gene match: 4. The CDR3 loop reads CASSGDSFNYGYTF. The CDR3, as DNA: TGTGCCAGCAGCGGGGACAGTTTTAACTATGGCTACACCTTC.

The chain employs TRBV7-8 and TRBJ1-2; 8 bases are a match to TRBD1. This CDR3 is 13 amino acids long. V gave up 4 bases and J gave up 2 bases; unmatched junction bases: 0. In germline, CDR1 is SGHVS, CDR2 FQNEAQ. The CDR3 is CASSWDRNYGYTF. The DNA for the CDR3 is TGTGCCAGCAGCTGGGACAGGAACTATGGCTACACCTTC.